The subject of this entry is one TCR beta chain. Its cognate antigen has yet to be identified. One base away there is no much larger clone; base qualities are not given. This sample was included in a study of shared clonotypes between healthy human individuals (dated by TCRdb to between 2020 and 2021). In the study overall: A few men and two women, aged 18 to 49 years, made up the cohort. To estimate repertoire size and how much clonotype sharing occurs between individuals, the study deeply sequenced the blood TCR repertoires of several healthy adults. Different laboratories and diverse techniques were used to prepare libraries and sequence TCR repertoires, to increase sequencing depth and limit assay-specific biases. Between about 0.94 and 8.9 billion PBMCs per donor were obtained by leukapheresis. What the work shows at the level of the full study, not this receptor alone: Because the study included a small number of donors, the genetic and exposure-history diversity represented was limited. Pairwise subsampling indicated that sequencing depth was expected to affect the degree of clonotype sharing among donors. Sampling was restricted to blood, and TCR repertoires in tissues likely differ from the TCR repertoires found in blood.

Healthy HIV-negative adults with no recently reported acute infections or vaccinations were included as donors. Every donor was a Caucasian adult living in Nashville, Tennessee, USA. For unsorted samples, tens of millions of PBMCs were counted and genomic DNA was extracted with the QIAamp DNA Blood Mini kit. After blood collection by leukapheresis, PBMCs were isolated using Ficoll-Histopaque density gradient centrifugation and then cryopreserved in the vapor phase of liquid nitrogen. Using the deep immunoSEQ assay, TCR CDR3 regions were amplified from genomic DNA by multiplex PCR. For each cell subset, the extracted genomic DNA was distributed evenly across all wells of several immunoSEQ 96-well plates, and each plate served as one replicate. For unsorted PBMC, each replicate PCR was loaded with approximately 320 ng genomic DNA, equivalent to roughly 33,000 T cell genomes. Genomic DNA from unsorted PBMC was sequenced over ten immunoSEQ deep assay plates. Purified libraries were quantified with a Qubit 3.0 fluorometer, sized on a Bioanalyzer 2100, and re-quantified with the KAPA Library Quantification kit. Each immunoSEQ 96-well plate was sequenced on its own single-read 150-cycle Illumina NextSeq 550 flow cell. For the original study's pipeline: Because the immunoSEQ output included only junctional sequences and no quality scores, the filtering could not be the same as the filtering used for full-length reads. Sequences were annotated with PyIR, a Python wrapper for IgBLAST v1.9, and V/J genes and CDR3 were assigned using IMGT germline references. Reads were filtered out if the reads had weak V/J assignments (E-value above 1e-6), no CDR3, stop codons, out-of-frame junctions, or ambiguous translated residues. A V3J clonotype was defined by an identical inferred V gene, J gene, and CDR3 amino acid sequence. Percentage overlap between repertoires was calculated by dividing the number of shared unique clonotypes by the size of the smaller repertoire. Richness of each repertoire was evaluated using RTK rarefaction, the Chao1 estimator, and Recon v2.1 estimates of unobserved clonotypes. TCRdb holds this immuneACCESS table with in-frame rearrangements only. Some clones are missing; in checked studies, unresolved V genes explain under half, and the rest has no known cause. That table gives V, J and clone size, and the DNA gave D and trimming. Across this sample there are some 92,000 clones, with around half seen only once. The ten largest account for about 14% of the sample.

The receptor was isolated from a woman in her 40s in good health. Some clones in this sample may be carry-over from other donors' samples. The specimen was PBMCs.

The bases read TGTGCCAGTAGTGCTCGGGACAGGGTCTACGAGCAGTACTTC. The resulting protein is CASSARDRVYEQYF. Recombination linked TRBV19 to TRBJ2-7, with 9 central nucleotides matching TRBD1. V lost 5 bases and J lost 3 bases, and the count of bases not matched to a germline gene is 5. The CDR3 numbers 14 residues from cysteine through phenylalanine. Just the 42-base CDR3 DNA is kept, in frame starting at base 1. As encoded in the germline V gene (reference sequence), CDR1 is LNHDA while CDR2 is SQIVND.